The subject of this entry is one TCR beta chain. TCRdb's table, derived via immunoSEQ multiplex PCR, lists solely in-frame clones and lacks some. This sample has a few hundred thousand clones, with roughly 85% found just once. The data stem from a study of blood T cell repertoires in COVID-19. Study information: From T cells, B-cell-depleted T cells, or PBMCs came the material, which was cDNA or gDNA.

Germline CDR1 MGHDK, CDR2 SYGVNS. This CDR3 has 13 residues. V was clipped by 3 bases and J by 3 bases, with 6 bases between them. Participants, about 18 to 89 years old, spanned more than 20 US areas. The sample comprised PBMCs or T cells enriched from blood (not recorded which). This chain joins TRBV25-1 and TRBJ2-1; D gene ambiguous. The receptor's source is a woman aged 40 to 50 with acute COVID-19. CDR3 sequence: CASSDKNYNEQFF. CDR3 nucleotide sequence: TGTGCCAGCAGTGATAAAAACTACAATGAGCAGTTCTTC.